Sequencing of this T cell receptor (beta chain) was carried out in a study of cytomegalovirus exposure and HLA in healthy donors. CDR1 is SGHNT, CDR2 YYREEE, per germline (reference sequence). V lost 4 bases, J lost 1 base, and 4 bases stayed unmatched. This CDR3 contains 14 residues. The study ran its PCR with 60 Vbeta and 13 Jbeta primers. Profiling relied on immunoSEQ multiplex PCR, and the TCRdb table lists in-frame clones only, not all of them. The listing records tens of thousands of clones. General study results and limits: Some public TCRs appeared in many individuals, while most sequences were rare. Among the most significant clusters, several appeared linked to common viral pathogens in a later analysis.

A note on this clone: Its antigen is undetermined.

Sample: PBMCs. The rearrangement links TRBV5-4 to TRBJ1-1; 7 bases fit TRBD1. This clonotype originated in a woman aged 40 to 49 in good health and CMV-seronegative. The CDR3 region has the DNA TGTGCCAGCAGCCCCCGGACAGGGAACACTGAAGCTTTCTTT. The encoded protein is CASSPRTGNTEAFF.